This T cell receptor beta chain emerged from a study of T cells after yellow fever vaccination. This clonotype was counted ten times or more. TCRdb recomputed calls from the 5' RACE reads with MiXCR, one row per CDR3 protein. The data hold approximately 550,000 distinct CDR3 sequences, with 15% to 20% observed a single time. Germline CDR1 and CDR2: SGHDT and YYEEEE. The J segment lost 4 bases and the V segment lost 3 bases, leaving 5 bases of the junction unmatched. The CDR3 has 14 residues. This material consisted of PBMCs, taken 15 days after the yellow fever booster vaccination. This chain links TRBV5-6 with TRBJ2-5; 8 positions match TRBD2. This sequence was found in a man aged 25-45 years who received the YFV17D yellow fever vaccine. CDR3: CASSSAGGRETQYF. DNA of the CDR3: TGTGCCAGCAGCTCGGCGGGGGGCAGAGAGACCCAGTACTTC.